One TCR beta chain is described in this entry. This clonotype was counted ten times or more. Its antigen remains undetermined. The record has no base qualities; no much larger clone is one base away. The data originate from a study of blood T cells in healthy people across ages (dated by TCRdb to the mid-2010s). In terms of the full investigation: Template switching captured roughly one uniquely barcoded TCR beta cDNA molecule per two T cells in model experiments. To avoid experimental bias, donors of different ages were randomly spread across the sequencing lanes. Donors were grouped into four age groups: young (average roughly 15 years), middle-aged (39), aged (about 59) and long-lived (around 80). Using deep sequencing normalized with unique cDNA molecular identifiers, the study measured how TCR beta repertoire diversity changes with age. For two donors (one aged 18 to 30 and one aged 80 or older), the study analyzed two additional independent replicas of 1 million unique cDNA reads from the same blood draw. The paper as a whole reports these results and caveats: Estimates of total diversity from one million sequenced T cells were regarded as lower bounds and underestimates. Observed TCR beta diversity correlated strongly with the percentage of naive T cells measured by flow cytometry. Since profiling was done on bulk unsorted PBMCs, naive and antigen-experienced compartments could not be conclusively compared. Because donor CMV infection status was unknown, age-related changes in expanded clonotypes were potentially confounded. The long-lived group showed more naive CD4+ T cells, fewer expanded clones and increased TCR diversity than the aged group, suggesting age selection. As age increased, observed TCR beta diversity per million T cells dropped in a roughly linear way, and a significant reduction was already evident by age 40.

The donors were 40 or so Caucasian individuals from Russia, aged 6 to 90 years, who were systemically healthy. About 9.6 milliliters of peripheral blood were collected from each donor into EDTA-treated Vacutainer tubes. PBMCs were isolated by Ficoll-Paque density-gradient centrifugation, with at least 7 million obtained per sample. Total RNA was extracted from PBMCs with Trizol reagent, with at least 5 micrograms obtained per sample. For every donor, flow cytometry on a PBMC aliquot measured the percentage of naive CD45RAhigh/CD27high T cells. Libraries came from 5' RACE. The instrument was an Illumina HiSeq 2500. A second PCR of about 6 to 11 cycles was performed with a sample-barcoded 5' primer and a J-beta primer mix. Each TCR beta cDNA molecule received a unique molecular identifier from a template-switch 5' adaptor carrying 12 random nucleotides. Each sample yielded at least 3 million CDR3-containing paired-end reads. First-strand cDNA synthesis was performed from all RNA using the Mint cDNA synthesis kit, with priming by a TRBC-specific oligonucleotide. Following uracil-DNA glycosylase treatment, all cDNA underwent a first 18-cycle PCR with the universal primers M1SS and BC2_uni_R. The authors processed their data as follows. For normalization, 1 million high-quality reads were randomly selected from each sample, with every read carrying a distinct molecular identifier. Instead of being binned into consensus sequences, reads with shared molecular identifiers were discarded. MiTCR, run with a Q25 quality threshold and the strictest error-elimination algorithm, handled CDR3 identification, clonotype clustering and error correction. A nonparametric unseen species model with Euler transformation was used to estimate lower-bound total TCR beta diversity. The raw public data were reprocessed by TCRdb itself: fastp quality trimming at Q25, MiXCR clonotype calling, in-frame beta chains only. Rows merge per CDR3 protein into single entries with the most common DNA and genes. These V and J calls rely on TCRdb rather than the paper's analysis. The sample records just under 750,000 distinct CDR3 sequences, about a fifth of which are singletons. Clones ranked in the top ten supply roughly 22% of the sample.

The cysteine opens and the phenylalanine closes a CDR3 of 13 amino acids. The entry retains the CDR3 DNA only, 39 bases that are in frame from base 1. Based on the germline V gene, the CDR1 and CDR2 sequences are SQVTM and ANQGSEA. V was cut back by 5 bases and J by 7 bases, leaving a gap of 12 bases between them. The chain is encoded by TRBV29-1 joined to TRBJ1-6; 6 matching bases give a weak D call of TRBD1. This clonotype originated in a man in his 70s in good health. Sequencing was done on a sample of blood. The CDR3 protein is CSVTLGGNSPLHF. At the DNA level, the sequence is TGCAGCGTTACCCTCGGGGGCAATTCACCCCTCCACTTT.